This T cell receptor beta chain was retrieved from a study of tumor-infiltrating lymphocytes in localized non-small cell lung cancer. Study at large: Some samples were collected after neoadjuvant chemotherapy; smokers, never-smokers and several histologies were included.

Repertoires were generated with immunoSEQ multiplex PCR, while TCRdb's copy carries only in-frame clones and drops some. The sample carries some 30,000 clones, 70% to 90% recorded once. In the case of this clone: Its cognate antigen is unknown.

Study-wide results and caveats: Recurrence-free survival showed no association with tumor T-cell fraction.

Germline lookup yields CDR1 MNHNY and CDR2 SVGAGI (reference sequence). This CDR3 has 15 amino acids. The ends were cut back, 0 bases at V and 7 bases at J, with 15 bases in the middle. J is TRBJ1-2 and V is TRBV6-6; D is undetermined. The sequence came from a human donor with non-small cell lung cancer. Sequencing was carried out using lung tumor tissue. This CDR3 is CASSYSTGPGVGYTF. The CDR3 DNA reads TGTGCCAGCAGTTACTCGACGGGCCCAGGTGTTGGCTACACCTTC.